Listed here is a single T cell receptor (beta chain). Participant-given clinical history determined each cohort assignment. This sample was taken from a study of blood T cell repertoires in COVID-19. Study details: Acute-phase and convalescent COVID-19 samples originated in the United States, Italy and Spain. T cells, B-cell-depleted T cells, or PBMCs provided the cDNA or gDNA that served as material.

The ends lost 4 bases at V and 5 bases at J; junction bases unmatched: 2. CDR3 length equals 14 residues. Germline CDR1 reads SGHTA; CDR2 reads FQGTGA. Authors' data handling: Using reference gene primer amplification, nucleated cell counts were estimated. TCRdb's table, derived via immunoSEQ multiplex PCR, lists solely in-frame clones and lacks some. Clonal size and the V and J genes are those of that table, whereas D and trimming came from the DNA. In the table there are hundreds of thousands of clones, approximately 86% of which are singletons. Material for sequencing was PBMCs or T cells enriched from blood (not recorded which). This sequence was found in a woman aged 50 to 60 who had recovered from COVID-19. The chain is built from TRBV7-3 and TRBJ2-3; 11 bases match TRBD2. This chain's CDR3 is CASSSGLAGDTQYF. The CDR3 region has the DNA TGTGCCAGCAGCTCCGGACTAGCGGGAGATACGCAGTATTTT.